This T cell receptor beta chain stems from a study of beta chain features in type 1 diabetes. The authors reverse transcribed all of the isolated RNA, so sequencing captured expressed TCRB transcripts. Sequencing used immunoSEQ multiplex PCR; TCRdb keeps in-frame clones, though not all of them. The sample has around 170,000 clones; about 9.8% are singletons. Study-wide findings and caveats: The study found moderately but significantly shorter TCRB CDR3s in all four CD4+ subsets of Type 1 diabetes patients.

This clone was observed a few times. Its antigen remains unidentified. Sorting produced populations that all topped 95% purity. After removal of 5 bases from V and 4 bases from J, the junction contained 7 bases not matched to a gene. Germline loops: CDR1 SGHAT, CDR2 FQNNGV. CDR3 length: 16 residues. The chain links TRBV11-2 to TRBJ2-1; TRBD2 agrees at 11 bases. The clonotype originates from a young woman in good health. Sequences were obtained from central memory CD4+ T cells from blood. Written as DNA, the CDR3 is TGTGCCAGCAGCCATCTCGGGACTAGCGGTTACAATGAGCAGTTCTTC. It is translated as CASSHLGTSGYNEQFF.